This T cell receptor (beta chain) was identified in a study of T cells in Graves' hyperthyroidism and ophthalmopathy (dated by TCRdb to about 2019). The study in broad terms: Peripheral blood was sampled at the time of initial diagnosis, prior to any treatment. Whether ophthalmopathy could be predicted prospectively was tested in an independent validation cohort made up of 18 to 20 hyperthyroidism patients plus 17 patients who later progressed to ophthalmopathy. In about 6 Graves' hyperthyroidism patients, the study also compared T-cell repertoires from thyroid tissue with T-cell repertoires from blood. To identify TCR V-J signatures that set the groups apart, the researchers used a discovery cohort of 90 to 100 patients, made up of some 41 with Graves' ophthalmopathy and about 55 with stable Graves' hyperthyroidism. The paper describes TCR Vbeta CDR3 sequencing of 135 peripheral blood samples, made up of roughly 45 ophthalmopathy patients, more than 70 hyperthyroidism patients and 17 progressor patients. The approximately 100 discovery patients were randomly divided into training and test sets at a 7:3 ratio. After blood sampling, hyperthyroidism patients were treated with methimazole at a starting dose of 30 mg daily, and ophthalmopathy patients were treated with high-dose intravenous methylprednisolone. Study-level results and caveats: Most expanded thyroid clonotypes (frequency above 0.001) were also found in blood, which suggests that blood repertoires may mirror thyroid immune responses. A 13 V-J signature model separated ophthalmopathy from stable hyperthyroidism, with 87.88% sensitivity and roughly 82% specificity in cross-validation and 80%/75% in testing. In validation, the model predicted progression to ophthalmopathy a median of roughly 6.2 months before onset, with approximately 71% sensitivity and about 75% specificity. No statistical method was used to set the sample size in advance, and investigators knew the group allocation.

The TCR beta CDR3 regions were amplified from the RNA transcripts. The first round of RT-PCR for the TCR CDR3 was performed with the HTBI primer set and the Qiagen OneStep RT-PCR kit. Libraries were constructed in a second round of multiplex PCR, after which size selection and purification were carried out. The libraries were sequenced on an Illumina HiSeq2000 using paired-end 100 bp reads. As for the original processing: SOAPnuke was used to process the raw data, throwing out any read that contained adapters or uncalled bases, had a mean Phred below 15, or lacked an exact constant-primer or identifier match. COPE v1.2.5 was used to merge high-quality paired reads, and clonotypes were defined as unique nucleotide sequences. MiTCR v1.1 was used to align the clonotypes against IMGT TRBV, TRBD and TRBJ reference segments. Analysis was restricted to V-J combinations with a frequency above 0.0001, which covered roughly 99% of repertoires. A TCS score was defined as the ratio of F50 (clonal expansion) to E x V (chaos), with BLOSUM62-based TCRdist applied between CDR3 peptides within each V-J. Welch's t-statistics and random forest reduced just over 500 V-J features to fewer than 15, which were used in a naive Bayes classifier (R e1071). Using fastp at Q25 and MiXCR, TCRdb reprocessed the public reads and kept productive beta chains. Identical CDR3 protein sequences are pooled into one entry, listed with their most common genes and DNA. The V and J calls were not made by the authors but by TCRdb's processing. The sample data list 300,000 to 350,000 distinct CDR3 sequences, and around 16% of these were observed just once. The ten largest clonotypes hold around a third of the sample.

This clonotype was seen ten or more times. Its antigen has not been determined. Per-base qualities were not stored, and no clone one base away is much larger. A patient counted as having stable Graves' hyperthyroidism if no progression to ophthalmopathy occurred over 18 months of follow-up. Hyperthyroidism patients were aged 18 to 65 years and newly diagnosed, with disease duration of less than 2 months. Any patient with an uncontrolled infection, another autoimmune disease, pregnancy or lactation was excluded. Diagnoses relied on clinical symptoms, serum thyroxine and TRAb, thyroid ultrasound and orbital computed tomography. PBMCs were isolated from about 9.1 ml of fresh peripheral blood by Ficoll-Paque density gradient centrifugation. Total RNA was extracted using Trizol reagent, and RNA quality was assessed on an Agilent 2100 Bioanalyzer. CDR3 length: 13 amino acids, cysteine to phenylalanine. Left in the record is the CDR3 DNA by itself, 39 bases read in frame from the first base. Trimming removed 0 bases from V and 4 bases from J, leaving 9 bases between the germline ends. The germline V gene (reference sequence) specifies DFQATT as CDR1 and SNEGSKA as CDR2.

The receptor was isolated from a man younger than 45 with Graves' hyperthyroidism. The rearrangement combines TRBV20-1 with TRBJ1-2; a confident D gene designation cannot be given. Source material: blood. The CDR3 corresponds to CSARDLTVYGYTF. In nucleotide form, the sequence is TGCAGTGCTAGAGATTTAACCGTCTATGGCTACACCTTC.